Each of the 31 T cell receptor beta chains below was sequenced from the same sample in a study of TIL therapy for anti-PD-1-resistant metastatic lung cancer. As for time point: pre-treatment sample, taken before nivolumab and TIL therapy. The tumor samples were excised metastases, mostly pleural nodules or supraclavicular lymph nodes. This was the immunoSEQ v3 assay. Generated by immunoSEQ multiplex PCR, the TCRdb table keeps only in-frame clones and is missing some. Of about 100,000 clones in the sample, about 71% are singletons; the top ten hold roughly 9.8%. The sample here was tumor tissue, taken at baseline. The receptors stem from a person between 30 and 80 years old with non-small cell lung cancer.

The chain combines TRBV28 with TRBJ2-5; a possible D gene is TRBD1 (6 bases). The CDR3 runs 12 residues. CDR1 MDHEN and CDR2 SYDVKM come from the germline V gene. V shed 9 bases and J shed 6 bases, with 14 bases lying between them. The CDR3 DNA reads TGTGCCAGTACAACAGGGTCAAAGACCCAGTACTTC. It yields the protein CASTTGSKTQYF.

V and J are TRBV6-5 and TRBJ2-7, with TRBD1 identical over 8 bases. This CDR3 is built from 15 residues. Germline V gene sequence: CDR1 MNHEY, CDR2 SVGAGI. Trimming removed 8 bases from V and 1 base from J; junction bases left unmatched: 10. The CDR3 loop is CASSNPGGTSYEQYF. CDR3 in DNA: TGTGCCAGCTCAAACCCAGGGGGCACATCCTACGAGCAGTACTTC.

This clone was seen a few times. J is TRBJ1-6 and V is TRBV5-1, with a possible D match to TRBD1 (5 bases). The CDR3 runs 15 residues. The V gene's germline CDR1 is SGHRS and CDR2 YFSETQ. V lost 0 bases and J lost 6, with 10 bases in between. The DNA of the CDR3 is TGCGCCAGCAGCTTGGCGGGGGGAATTAATTCACCCCTCCACTTT. It encodes CASSLAGGINSPLHF.

V usage is TRBV19 and J usage is TRBJ1-2; 12 positions match TRBD1. CDR1 is LNHDA and CDR2 is SQIVND in the germline V gene (reference sequence). V lost 5 bases, J lost 6 bases, and 10 bases stayed unmatched. CDR3 size: 16 residues. CDR3: CASSSRPGQGADGYTF. The CDR3 DNA reads TGTGCCAGTAGTTCCCGGCCGGGACAGGGGGCGGATGGCTACACCTTC. Full variable domain (rest looked up from reference TRBV19 and TRBJ1-2): DGGITQSPKYLFRKEGQNVTLSCEQNLNHDAMYWYRQDPGQGLRLIYYSQIVNDFQKGDIAEGYSVSREKKESFPLTVTSAQKNPTAFYLCASSSRPGQGADGYTFGSGTRLTVV.

This chain connects TRBV20-1 to TRBJ2-7; TRBD1 matches 7 bases. From germline, CDR1 is DFQATT and CDR2 SNEGSKA (reference sequence). Germline trimming cut 3 bases from V and 2 bases from J; bases unmatched to any gene: 10. The CDR3 consists of 15 residues. The CDR3 nucleotides are TGCAGTGCTAGTCCCCCCGGGACAGAAGCCTACGAGCAGTACTTC. This gives the protein CSASPPGTEAYEQYF.

V gene TRBV6-5 combines with J gene TRBJ1-4; weak D call: TRBD1 (5 bases). Germline V gene data show CDR1 as MNHEY and CDR2 as SVGAGI. This CDR3 is built from 14 residues. Trimming cost V 6 bases and J 9 bases, with 17 bases left between them. DNA of the CDR3: TGTGCCAGCAGAGGGGTTGCGGATATGAAAAAACTGTTTTTT. Translation: CASRGVADMKKLFF.

This clone was recorded a few times. The chain joins TRBV3-1 (or the pseudogene TRBV3-2) to TRBJ1-3; no definite D call. Germline CDR1 reads LGHDT; CDR2 reads YNNKEL (reference sequence). CDR3 length: 13 amino acids. Trimming took off 1 base at V and 1 base at J, with 2 bases between the two ends. The CDR3 is CASSQVSGNTIYF. The CDR3 DNA follows: TGTGCCAGCAGCCAAGTTTCTGGAAACACCATATATTTT.

This clone showed up just a few times. This rearrangement joins TRBV24-1 to TRBJ2-7; unclear D gene. CDR1 is KGHDR, CDR2 SFDVKD, per germline. CDR3 size: 12 residues. V was clipped by 2 bases and J by 0 bases, with 1 base between them. The DNA for the CDR3 is TGTGCCACCAGTGATTACTCCTACGAGCAGTACTTC. Its protein is CATSDYSYEQYF.

V is TRBV4-1 and J is TRBJ2-7; D may match TRBD1 or TRBD2 (5 bases each). The CDR3 has 15 amino acids. The germline V and J ends were trimmed by 1 base and 2 bases, with 12 bases remaining between them. The germline gives CDR1 MGHRA, CDR2 YSYEKL. The CDR3 bases are TGCGCCAGCAGCCAAGGGGACCATGTACCCTACGAGCAGTACTTC. Residues: CASSQGDHVPYEQYF.

A remark on this clone: The sample has other DNA sequences that encode this CDR3 too. The chain joins TRBV10-3 to TRBJ1-1, with D perhaps matching TRBD1 (5 bases). Between the trimmed V and J ends, which lost 0 bases and 0 bases, there was a span of 8 bases. CDR1 ENHRY and CDR2 SYGVKD come from the germline V gene. The CDR3 has 15 amino acids. CDR3 DNA sequence: TGTGCCATCAGTGAGTCACAGGACCTGAACACTGAAGCTTTCTTT. Its protein product is CAISESQDLNTEAFF.

This sequence joins TRBV5-1 and TRBJ1-2; D not resolved. Germline assignment: CDR1 SGHRS and CDR2 YFSETQ. V was pared by 1 base and J by 5 bases, with 12 bases between. The CDR3 has 14 amino acids. The CDR3 DNA reads TGCGCCAGCAGCTTGCCGGACCCACGGTATGGCTACACCTTC. It is translated as CASSLPDPRYGYTF.

This clone was seen just once. The V call is TRBV5-5, the J call TRBJ1-5; TRBD1 matches at 10 bases. This CDR3 spans 15 amino acids. The germline V gene has CDR1 SGHKS and CDR2 YYEKEE (reference sequence). The CDR3 here is CPPTTRQGARQPQHF. Here the CDR3 DNA reads TGTCCCCCCACCACACGACAGGGGGCCCGCCAGCCCCAGCATTTT. The whole variable domain, filled in from reference TRBV5-5 and TRBJ1-5, reads DAGVTQSPTHLIKTRGQQVTLRCSPISGHKSVSWYQQVLGQGPQFIFQYYEKEERGRGNFPDRFSARQFPNYSSELNVNALLLGDSALYLCPPTTRQGARQPQHFGDGTRLSIL.

This chain joins TRBV25-1 and TRBJ2-4; 7 nucleotides line up with TRBD2. Germline V gives CDR1 MGHDK, CDR2 SYGVNS. V gave up 3 bases and J gave up 3 bases; unmatched junction bases: 5. This CDR3 has 15 residues. Written as DNA, the CDR3 is TGTGCCAGCAGTGAGGGGCGGGGGAGCAAAAACATTCAGTACTTC. This sequence encodes CASSEGRGSKNIQYF. Using reference TRBV25-1 and TRBJ2-4 for the parts outside the CDR3, the full variable domain is EADIYQTPRYLVIGTGKKITLECSQTMGHDKMYWYQQDPGMELHLIHYSYGVNSTEKGDLSSESTVSRIRTEHFPLTLESARPSHTSQYLCASSEGRGSKNIQYFGAGTRLSVL.

This clone was seen once. The chain joins TRBV4-1 to TRBJ2-7, with D tentatively TRBD1 (5 bases). V was shortened by 4 bases and J by 3 bases, with 10 bases between the two germline ends. Germline-derived CDR1 and CDR2 are MGHRA and YSYEKL. The length of the CDR3 is 13 residues. This CDR3 reads CASSRQGFYEQYF. The CDR3 bases are TGCGCCAGCAGCCGCCAGGGTTTCTACGAGCAGTACTTC.

This clone was seen more than once but under ten times. The chain carries TRBV10-2 and TRBJ1-1; D perhaps matches TRBD1 (5 bases). V dropped 2 bases and J dropped 6 bases, with 13 bases sitting between them. The CDR3 consists of 14 residues. CDR1 is WSHSY and CDR2 is SAAADI in the germline V gene. The CDR3 loop reads CASSENMGVAEAFF. Written as DNA, the CDR3 is TGCGCCAGCAGTGAGAATATGGGGGTGGCTGAAGCTTTCTTT.

The chain employs TRBV7-8 and TRBJ2-1; no clear D gene. The ends were cut back, 4 bases at V and 0 bases at J, with 13 bases in the middle. The CDR3 is made up of 16 amino acids. CDR1 is SGHVS and CDR2 is FQNEAQ in the germline V gene. The CDR3 protein is CASSSGLPLSYNEQFF. The DNA of the CDR3 is TGTGCCAGCAGCTCCGGCCTACCGCTCTCCTACAATGAGCAGTTCTTC.

This chain joins TRBV5-1 and TRBJ1-2; possibly TRBD1 for D (5 bases). The CDR3 consists of 15 residues. Germline CDR1 reads SGHRS; CDR2 reads YFSETQ. The V end lost 0 bases, the J end lost 3 bases, and 12 bases lay between the germline ends. The CDR3 is CASSLGGGLDYGYTF. The CDR3 DNA follows: TGCGCCAGCAGCTTGGGTGGGGGATTGGACTATGGCTACACCTTC.

At least ten counts were recorded for this clone. The V gene is TRBV7-2, the J gene TRBJ2-5, with 11 bases lining up with TRBD1. CDR3 size: 14 residues. The V segment lost 3 bases and the J segment 5 bases; nucleotides outside the gene matches: 2. CDR1 is SGHTA and CDR2 is FQGNSA in the germline V gene. The CDR3 region is CASSFGTGGETQYF. DNA of the CDR3: TGTGCCAGCAGCTTTGGGACAGGGGGGGAGACCCAGTACTTC.

The chain couples TRBV4-3 to TRBJ2-2, with 7 bases matching TRBD2. Germline CDR1 and CDR2: LGHNA and YSLEER. This CDR3 is 17 amino acids long. V trimming: 2 bases; J trimming: 1 base; junction bases outside the gene matches: 7. CDR3 coding DNA: TGCGCCAGCAGCCAAAGGTCGGCTAGCGGGAACACCGGGGAGCTGTTTTTT. This translates into CASSQRSASGNTGELFF.

V gene TRBV3-1 (or the pseudogene TRBV3-2) combines with J gene TRBJ2-1, with 7 nucleotides matching TRBD1. J lost 2 bases, V lost 5 bases, and 9 bases had no gene match. Germline V CDR1 and CDR2: LGHDT, YNNKEL (reference sequence). The CDR3 sequence is 16 residues long. The CDR3 sequence is CASSAPTGIAYNEQFF. CDR3 DNA: TGTGCCAGCAGCGCCCCGACAGGGATTGCCTACAATGAGCAGTTCTTC.

V gene TRBV9 combines with J gene TRBJ2-1, with 9 bases aligning to TRBD2. The CDR3 spans 16 residues. Germline loops: CDR1 SGDLS, CDR2 YYNGEE. Trimming at V came to 3 bases and at J to 16 bases, leaving 20 bases not matched to a gene. As DNA, the CDR3 is TGTGCCAGCAGCGCCAGGCCCGGGACTAGCCCCTTGGGACACTTCTTC. Translated: CASSARPGTSPLGHFF. Based on the CDR3 plus reference TRBV9 and TRBJ2-1, the full variable domain is DSGVTQTPKHLITATGQRVTLRCSPRSGDLSVYWYQQSLDQGLQFLIQYYNGEERAKGNILERFSAQQFPDLHSELNLSSLELGDSALYFCASSARPGTSPLGHFFGPGTRLTVL.

This clone was seen many times. The rearrangement links TRBV2 to TRBJ1-6; 7 bases fit TRBD1. In germline, CDR1 is SNHLY, CDR2 FYNNEI. With 4 bases clipped from V and 5 bases from J, the junction kept 2 bases outside the gene matches. The length of the CDR3 is 14 residues. This CDR3 is CASSATGDNSPLHF. CDR3 DNA: TGTGCCAGCAGTGCAACAGGGGATAATTCACCCCTCCACTTT. The entire variable domain, with the rest obtained from reference TRBV2 and TRBJ1-6, is as follows: EPEVTQTPSHQVTQMGQEVILRCVPISNHLYFYWYRQILGQKVEFLVSFYNNEISEKSEIFDDQFSVERPDGSNFTLKIRSTKLEDSAMYFCASSATGDNSPLHFGNGTRLTVT.

The chain is built from TRBV19 and TRBJ1-2; weak D call: TRBD1 (5 bases). In germline, CDR1 is LNHDA, CDR2 SQIVND (reference sequence). Deletions cut 5 bases from V and 4 bases from J, with 14 bases between. The CDR3 runs to 14 residues. CDR3 coding DNA: TGTGCCAGTAGTTCCGGGCAGGGTATCTATGGCTACACCTTC. Encoded protein: CASSSGQGIYGYTF.

This clone was recorded a few times. The rearrangement uses TRBV6-1 and TRBJ2-7, with D possibly TRBD1 on 5 matching bases. The CDR3 consists of 14 residues. The germline gives CDR1 MNHNS, CDR2 SASEGT. V was clipped by 2 bases and J by 2 bases, with 10 bases between them. CDR3 region: CASSEFPGTYEQYF. The CDR3 nucleotides read TGTGCCAGCAGTGAATTCCCAGGGACCTACGAGCAGTACTTC.

This clone was seen more than once but under ten times. This chain connects TRBV19 to TRBJ2-2, with D perhaps matching TRBD2 (7 bases). Germline V gives CDR1 LNHDA, CDR2 SQIVND (reference sequence). Trimming cost V 5 bases and J 5 bases, with 15 bases left between them. This CDR3 is built from 15 residues. DNA for the CDR3: TGTGCCAGTAGTGCCCGCGGGGGCAGAACCGGGGAGCTGTTTTTT. Amino acids: CASSARGGRTGELFF.

The count of this clone is one. This chain joins TRBV3-1 (or the pseudogene TRBV3-2) and TRBJ2-2; TRBD1 aligns across 7 bases. Unmatched junction bases numbered 12, after V lost 4 bases and J lost 7 bases. Germline assignment: CDR1 LGHDT and CDR2 YNNKEL (reference sequence). CDR3 length: 16 residues. CDR3 nucleotides: TGTGCCAGCAGCCGCCGACAGGGCTTACCACTCGGGGAGCTGTTTTTT. Residues: CASSRRQGLPLGELFF.

This sequence joins TRBV4-2 and TRBJ1-5; D uncertain. The CDR3 is 13 residues long. CDR1 is LGHNA and CDR2 is YNFKEQ in the germline V gene. The V gene lost 1 base and the J gene lost 8 bases, with 9 bases spanning the gap. CDR3 bases: TGTGCCAGCAGCCAAGGTGTTTGGGAGCCCCAGCATTTT. Translation gives CASSQGVWEPQHF.

This rearrangement joins TRBV14 to TRBJ2-1, with D unclear. Germline CDR1 reads SGHDN; CDR2 reads FVKESK. The CDR3 consists of 15 residues. V gave up 0 bases and J gave up 7 bases, with 13 bases separating them. Here the CDR3 DNA reads TGTGCCAGCAGCCAAGATCGTCTAAACCTAAATGAGCAGTTCTTC. Its protein is CASSQDRLNLNEQFF.

The chain uses TRBV9 and TRBJ1-2; 9 bases align to TRBD1. The CDR3 contains 13 residues. Per germline, CDR1 SGDLS and CDR2 YYNGEE. V was pared by 5 bases and J by 6 bases, with 5 bases of the junction left unmatched. CDR3 residues: CASSYDRGNGYTF. CDR3 in DNA: TGTGCCAGCAGTTATGACAGGGGGAATGGCTACACCTTC.

This chain links TRBV3-1 (or the pseudogene TRBV3-2) with TRBJ2-1; possibly TRBD2 for D (6 bases). The CDR3 contains 13 residues. Germline V gene lookup returns CDR1 LGHDT and CDR2 YNNKEL (reference sequence). Trimming removed 2 bases at V and 7 bases at J, with 9 bases between. The CDR3 DNA reads TGTGCCAGCAGCCAAAAGACTAGAAATGAGCAGTTCTTC. This encodes CASSQKTRNEQFF.

V gene TRBV19 combines with J gene TRBJ1-2; 10 bases map to TRBD1. Germline lookup yields CDR1 LNHDA and CDR2 SQIVND (reference sequence). CDR3 size: 12 residues. V was pared by 10 bases and J by 8 bases, with 7 bases of the junction left unmatched. For the CDR3, the DNA is TGTGCCACCATTGACAGGGGGCAGGGCTACACCTTC. Protein: CATIDRGQGYTF.